This TCR beta chain was profiled in a study of vaccination and CD4 T cells after COVID-19 (dated by TCRdb to the early 2020s). Broadly, across the study: Every convalescent patient had a positive nasal swab PCR test for SARS-CoV-2, with mild disease in 8 to 10 patients and severe disease in one. The spike-specific CD4+ TCR repertoire was compared before and after mRNA vaccination in ten to eleven COVID-19 convalescent patients and several infection-naive healthy vaccine recipients. Six males and four females were included in the convalescent cohort, with two Hispanic individuals, seven Caucasians, two Asians and one multiracial person represented. Participants got two doses of the Pfizer-BioNTech BNT162b2 vaccine (n=8) or two doses of the Moderna mRNA-1273 vaccine (n=2). Post-COVID blood samples from convalescent patients were collected a median of roughly 100 days after diagnosis, with a range of roughly 35 to 180 days. Post-vaccine blood samples were collected a median of around 10 weeks after the second vaccine dose, ranging from roughly 13 to 250 days. A few convalescent patients gave samples both early after vaccination (day 14) and late after vaccination (days 161 to 241). Broad study findings and their caveats: Nearly all vaccine-specific clones in convalescent patients (304 of 307) were mono-reactive for SARS-CoV-2 spike rather than cross-reactive with common cold coronaviruses. Only a relatively small number of convalescent patients were included in the study, and early timepoints following natural infection were not analyzed. The median count of SARS-CoV-2-reactive clonotypes went up from approximately 22 after infection to 38 after vaccination, although the change was not significant. In convalescent patients, a median about 90% of post-vaccine SARS-CoV-2-reactive clones were detected only after vaccination, and vaccine-specific priming was suggested by this finding.

To prepare the library, PCR was applied. The instrument was an Illumina iSeq 100. Processing in the source paper ran as follows. Non-productive sequences were filtered out, and CDR3s that did not start with C, did not end with F or W, or were shorter than 7 amino acids were discarded. CDR3 homology was assessed with Levenshtein distances (stringdist) and unrooted phylogenetic trees (ape) in R version 3.6.1. The public sequencing data were trimmed at Q25 with fastp and processed into clonotypes with MiXCR by TCRdb, which kept only in-frame beta chains. Rows are combined by CDR3 protein, so each entry shows the most common genes and DNA. TCRdb assigned the V and J calls; the authors' analysis was not used. In all, the sample holds 25,000 to 35,000 distinct CDR3 sequences, and about 50% of those were seen once. The ten most abundant clones make up 5.8% of the sample. Unmatched junction bases come to 10, with V trimmed by 3 bases and J by 3 bases. CDR3 length: 17 amino acids, cysteine to phenylalanine. The only DNA kept is the CDR3, 51 bases in frame from the first base. The germline V gene provides CDR1 SGHTA and CDR2 FQGNSA.

The time point label for this specimen denotes: late sampling 161 to 241 days after vaccination in three convalescent patients. Positive SARS-CoV-2 PCR tests in the convalescent patients dated from March to December 2020, before Alpha, Beta and Delta variants emerged in the United States. PBMCs were separated from whole blood using Ficoll-Paque Plus gradient centrifugation and then either used fresh or cryopreserved at -140C. This clonotype was detected only a few times. It has no known antigen specificity. Per-base qualities were not stored, and no clone one base away is much larger. The source is a human donor who had recovered from COVID-19. Recombination linked TRBV7-2 to TRBJ1-1, with TRBD1 identical over 10 junction bases. The sequencing here drew on CD4+ T cells from blood, taken about 7 months after SARS-CoV-2 vaccination. In nucleotide form, the sequence is TGTGCCAGCAGCTTGGGGGGACAGGGGTATAGTGACACTGAAGCTTTCTTT. Translated, this gives CASSLGGQGYSDTEAFF.